This record covers a single T cell receptor (beta chain). The target of this receptor is not known. Nothing much larger sits one base from this clone, and base qualities are not available. These data come from a study of blood T cell repertoires in COVID-19 (dated by TCRdb to the early 2020s). Regarding the complete study: Collaborator samples came from the United States, Italy and Spain and covered acute and convalescent phases of COVID-19. Where HLA class I and class II types were available, the types were taken from metadata supplied by the sample provider, not from assay-based typing. The samples were drawn from two sources: the first 160 participants of the ongoing ImmuneRACE study, and 1,200 or so subjects contributed by 6 global collaborators. Subjects who had been exposed to COVID-19, were actively infected with it, or had recovered from it provided the deeply sampled blood TCRbeta repertoires that made up the dataset. Nearly every sample came with metadata listing a de-identified subject ID, COVID-19 status, age in years and sex. A freely available public database, intended as a resource for researchers studying the immune response to SARS-CoV-2, is where the repertoires were released. The prospective study material was composed of cDNA or gDNA derived from T cells, B-cell-depleted T cells, or PBMCs. Study-level results and caveats: How much clinical and demographic metadata was included differed by source and by participant, and the metadata was provided uncurated.

Another Seattle source contributed samples from volunteer blood donors who had recovered from COVID-19. Whole blood was collected in K2EDTA tubes by collaborating institutions according to the institutions' own protocols. Collaborator samples were shipped for TCRbeta analysis as frozen whole blood, isolated PBMCs, or DNA extracted from either sample type. The immunoSEQ Assay, a bias-controlled multiplex PCR, was used to amplify TCRbeta CDR3 regions from genomic DNA. In the authors' own workflow: Within the assay, amplification of reference gene primers was used to estimate how many nucleated cells each sample contained. To quantify the absolute abundance of each unique TCRbeta CDR3 rearrangement, sequence reads were collapsed and filtered. For each sample, productive Simpson clonality was calculated as the square root of Simpson's diversity index across productive rearrangements. As stored in TCRdb, this immuneACCESS dataset retains in-frame rearrangements with V and J assigned. A fraction of the clones does not appear; measured against another copy, unresolved V genes explain less than half of the discrepancy, and the remainder lacks a known reason. That table is the source of V, J and clone size, and D and trimming were worked out from the DNA. The sample data list 110,000 or so clones, and 70% to 90% of these were observed just once. The ten largest clones capture roughly 8% of the sample.

The TCR originated in a man in his 70s who had recovered from COVID-19. Sequencing was done on a sample of peripheral blood.

DNA sequence: TGCGCCAGCAGCGACCGGGACAGGGGGGACCACGAGCAGTACTTC. Translated, this gives CASSDRDRGDHEQYF. The chain joins TRBV5-1 to TRBJ2-7, with 11 central nucleotides matching TRBD1. Relative to germline, V is missing 4 bases and J is missing 5 bases, with 8 bases of the junction outside any gene match. Based on the germline V gene, the CDR1 and CDR2 sequences are SGHRS and YFSETQ. The CDR3 measures 15 amino acids from cysteine to phenylalanine. Just CDR3 DNA is preserved here, 45 bases in frame from base 1.